This is a list of T cell receptor beta chains from one sample in a study of T cells in Graves' hyperthyroidism and ophthalmopathy. In TCRdb, the multiplex PCR reads were re-called with MiXCR into one record per CDR3 protein. The data contain hundreds of thousands of distinct CDR3 sequences, roughly 15% of them singletons. The sequencing sample was made of blood. The receptors here all came from a woman aged 40-49 years with Graves' ophthalmopathy. Both conserved end residues are part of each CDR3. Each record gives: V gene, clone size, J gene, D gene, CDR3 protein, CDR3 DNA. The D gene is left open where the match is weak. For some rows the clone size is stated as once, few or many, or as a class when expanded; others skip it.

V: TRBV7-2; size: few; J: TRBJ1-5; D: .; CDR3: CASRNSGGNQPQHF; DNA: TGTGCCAGCAGGAACTCCGGGGGCAATCAGCCCCAGCATTTT
V: TRBV28; size: many; J: TRBJ1-5; D: .; CDR3: CASSLPGLSLQPQHF; DNA: TGTGCCAGCAGTTTACCGGGCCTATCCCTGCAGCCCCAGCATTTT
V: TRBV12-3/TRBV12-4; size: .; J: TRBJ1-1; D: .; CDR3: CASSLGTLSYTEAFF; DNA: TGTGCCAGCAGTTTAGGAACATTATCGTACACTGAAGCTTTCTTT
V: TRBV7-8; size: many; J: TRBJ2-5; D: .; CDR3: CASSLEYGETQYF; DNA: TGTGCCAGCAGCTTAGAATATGGAGAGACCCAGTACTTC
V: TRBV20-1; size: many; J: TRBJ1-2; D: TRBD1; CDR3: CSAPRDSYGYTF; DNA: TGCAGTGCGCCACGGGACAGCTATGGCTACACCTTC
V: TRBV28; size: many; J: TRBJ2-7; D: .; CDR3: CASSPEGVGYEQYF; DNA: TGTGCCAGCAGCCCGGAGGGGGTCGGATACGAGCAGTACTTC
V: TRBV19; size: .; J: TRBJ1-1; D: .; CDR3: CASSGNGPGDSEAFF; DNA: TGTGCCAGTAGTGGAAACGGGCCCGGTGACTCTGAAGCTTTCTTT
V: TRBV6-4; size: many; J: TRBJ1-4; D: .; CDR3: CASSELRIRINEKLFF; DNA: TGTGCCAGCAGTGAGCTCCGTATAAGGATTAATGAAAAACTGTTTTTT
V: TRBV30; size: .; J: TRBJ2-7; D: TRBD1; CDR3: CAWSGDRDEQYF; DNA: TGTGCCTGGAGCGGGGACAGGGACGAGCAGTACTTC
V: TRBV11-2; size: .; J: TRBJ1-2; D: .; CDR3: CASSSGPNIIANYGYTF; DNA: TGTGCCAGCAGCTCGGGACCGAATATTATAGCTAACTATGGCTACACCTTC
V: TRBV28; size: many; J: TRBJ2-7; D: .; CDR3: CASSFEGHYRTYEQYF; DNA: TGTGCCAGCAGTTTCGAGGGCCACTATAGGACCTACGAGCAGTACTTC
V: TRBV15; size: many; J: TRBJ2-2; D: .; CDR3: CATSMEETGELFF; DNA: TGTGCCACCAGCATGGAGGAGACCGGGGAGCTGTTTTTT
V: TRBV18; size: .; J: TRBJ1-5; D: .; CDR3: CASSRGRDYQPQHF; DNA: TGTGCCAGCTCACGGGGCAGGGACTATCAGCCCCAGCATTTT
V: TRBV19; size: few; J: TRBJ2-6; D: TRBD1; CDR3: CASMGDRGPGANVLTF; DNA: TGTGCCAGTATGGGGGACAGGGGGCCCGGGGCCAACGTCCTGACTTTC
V: TRBV7-8; size: many; J: TRBJ1-5; D: TRBD1; CDR3: CASSPRGTGNQPQHF; DNA: TGTGCCAGCAGCCCCCGGGGGACAGGCAATCAGCCCCAGCATTTT
V: TRBV4-3; size: few; J: TRBJ2-6; D: .; CDR3: CASSLYPGSGANVLTF; DNA: TGCGCCAGCAGCCTTTACCCCGGCTCTGGGGCCAACGTCCTGACTTTC
V: TRBV7-2; size: once; J: TRBJ2-5; D: TRBD2; CDR3: CASSTAGLAEETQYF; DNA: TGTGCCAGCAGCACGGCCGGACTAGCGGAAGAGACCCAGTACTTC
V: TRBV6-2/TRBV6-3; size: many; J: TRBJ2-5; D: TRBD2; CDR3: CASSPYRAYGLVGEETQYF; DNA: TGTGCCAGCAGCCCCTACCGGGCGTATGGACTAGTAGGAGAAGAGACCCAGTACTTC
V: TRBV6-2/TRBV6-3; size: many; J: TRBJ2-7; D: TRBD2; CDR3: CASRPGLGRSYEQYF; DNA: TGTGCCAGCAGGCCGGGACTAGGTCGTTCCTACGAGCAGTACTTC
V: TRBV24-1; size: many; J: TRBJ1-1; D: .; CDR3: CATSDPGTEAFF; DNA: TGTGCCACCAGTGATCCGGGCACTGAAGCTTTCTTT
V: TRBV6-2/TRBV6-3; size: many; J: TRBJ2-5; D: .; CDR3: CASSSGTPETQYF; DNA: TGTGCCAGCAGCTCCGGGACGCCAGAGACCCAGTACTTC
V: TRBV11-2; size: many; J: TRBJ1-1; D: .; CDR3: CASTYSGGYTEAFF; DNA: TGTGCCAGCACCTATTCCGGGGGCTACACTGAAGCTTTCTTT
V: TRBV6-2/TRBV6-3; size: many; J: TRBJ1-1; D: .; CDR3: CASSLGAMNTEAFF; DNA: TGTGCCAGCAGTTTAGGGGCGATGAACACTGAAGCTTTCTTT
V: TRBV7-2; size: many; J: TRBJ1-1; D: TRBD1; CDR3: CASSSRQGIEAFF; DNA: TGTGCCAGCAGCTCAAGACAGGGGATTGAAGCTTTCTTT
V: TRBV20-1; size: few; J: TRBJ2-7; D: TRBD1; CDR3: CSARSGQGVYEQYF; DNA: TGCAGTGCTAGATCAGGACAGGGAGTTTACGAGCAGTACTTC
V: TRBV13; size: many; J: TRBJ1-2; D: .; CDR3: CASVEGAGYGYTF; DNA: TGTGCCAGCGTCGAAGGGGCAGGGTATGGCTACACCTTC
V: TRBV28; size: .; J: TRBJ2-7; D: .; CDR3: CASRLGLLAYEQYF; DNA: TGTGCCAGCAGGCTGGGACTCCTCGCCTACGAGCAGTACTTC
V: TRBV24-1; size: many; J: TRBJ2-5; D: TRBD2; CDR3: CATSGGSGTDVYQETQYF; DNA: TGTGCCACCAGCGGGGGAAGCGGGACTGACGTGTACCAAGAGACCCAGTACTTC
V: TRBV3-1; size: .; J: TRBJ1-1; D: .; CDR3: CASSQAGRSEAFF; DNA: TGTGCCAGCAGCCAAGCAGGGCGCTCTGAAGCTTTCTTT
V: TRBV29-1; size: many; J: TRBJ2-7; D: .; CDR3: CSVLKGGASYEQYF; DNA: TGCAGCGTTCTTAAAGGCGGGGCCTCCTACGAGCAGTACTTC
V: TRBV19; size: few; J: TRBJ1-5; D: TRBD1; CDR3: CASSRNTGTEMGQPQHF; DNA: TGTGCCAGTAGTAGAAACACCGGGACAGAAATGGGTCAGCCCCAGCATTTT
V: TRBV28; size: many; J: TRBJ2-7; D: .; CDR3: CASSGRDGYEQYF; DNA: TGTGCCAGCAGTGGACGGGACGGCTACGAGCAGTACTTC
V: TRBV19; size: few; J: TRBJ1-2; D: TRBD1; CDR3: CASSIYPSLGQFYGYTF; DNA: TGTGCCAGTAGTATTTATCCCTCCCTGGGACAGTTCTATGGCTACACCTTC
V: TRBV12-3/TRBV12-4; size: many; J: TRBJ1-5; D: .; CDR3: CASSFGLFQPQHF; DNA: TGTGCCAGCAGTTTCGGCCTTTTTCAGCCCCAGCATTTT
V: TRBV20-1; size: few; J: TRBJ2-2; D: TRBD2; CDR3: CSASSGGGSGTGELFF; DNA: TGCAGTGCTAGTTCAGGTGGCGGGAGTGGAACCGGGGAGCTGTTTTTT
V: TRBV5-1; size: .; J: TRBJ2-2; D: TRBD1; CDR3: CASNKGTAQNTGELFF; DNA: TGCGCCAGCAACAAGGGGACAGCCCAGAACACCGGGGAGCTGTTTTTT
V: TRBV7-2; size: .; J: TRBJ1-1; D: TRBD1; CDR3: CASSLNKGAEAFF; DNA: TGTGCCAGCAGCTTAAATAAGGGGGCAGAAGCTTTCTTT
V: TRBV6-2/TRBV6-3; size: many; J: TRBJ1-5; D: .; CDR3: CASSYTRGDQPQHF; DNA: TGTGCCAGCAGTTACACCCGGGGGGATCAGCCCCAGCATTTT
V: TRBV28; size: many; J: TRBJ2-7; D: TRBD1; CDR3: CASERATGGRMREQYF; DNA: TGTGCCAGCGAGAGAGCCACAGGGGGCCGTATGAGGGAGCAGTACTTC
V: TRBV11-3; size: many; J: TRBJ2-5; D: .; CDR3: CASSSDRSIQETQYF; DNA: TGTGCCAGCAGCTCCGACAGGTCAATTCAAGAGACCCAGTACTTC
V: TRBV9; size: few; J: TRBJ2-5; D: TRBD2; CDR3: CASSARLAGGYETQYF; DNA: TGTGCCAGCAGCGCGAGACTAGCGGGAGGCTATGAGACCCAGTACTTC
V: TRBV6-5; size: many; J: TRBJ2-5; D: TRBD1; CDR3: CASAKDRALMVEETQYF; DNA: TGTGCCAGCGCCAAAGACAGGGCACTGATGGTCGAAGAGACCCAGTACTTC
V: TRBV19; size: many; J: TRBJ1-2; D: .; CDR3: CASSSRQSQANYGYTF; DNA: TGTGCCAGTAGTTCCCGACAATCCCAAGCTAACTATGGCTACACCTTC
V: TRBV12-3/TRBV12-4; size: many; J: TRBJ2-7; D: .; CDR3: CASRKTSGRSYEQYF; DNA: TGTGCCAGCAGAAAGACAAGCGGACGCTCCTACGAGCAGTACTTC
V: TRBV6-2/TRBV6-3; size: once; J: TRBJ1-5; D: TRBD1; CDR3: CASARQGNQPQHF; DNA: TGTGCCAGCGCCCGACAGGGAAATCAGCCCCAGCATTTT
V: TRBV28; size: few; J: TRBJ1-2; D: TRBD1; CDR3: CASSPGTADYGYTF; DNA: TGTGCCAGCAGTCCGGGGACAGCAGACTATGGCTACACCTTC
V: TRBV12-3/TRBV12-4; size: few; J: TRBJ1-6; D: .; CDR3: CASSFSRFSNSPLHF; DNA: TGTGCCAGCAGTTTTAGCCGGTTTTCTAATTCACCCCTCCACTTT
V: TRBV11-2; size: many; J: TRBJ1-1; D: TRBD1; CDR3: CASSQRPRGLGTEAFF; DNA: TGTGCCAGCAGTCAACGACCCAGGGGGCTGGGCACTGAAGCTTTCTTT
V: TRBV6-5; size: many; J: TRBJ2-2; D: .; CDR3: CASSYSTDGSRGELFF; DNA: TGTGCCAGCAGTTACTCGACCGACGGTAGTCGTGGGGAGCTGTTTTTT
V: TRBV6-1; size: .; J: TRBJ1-3; D: .; CDR3: CASSVSPFDNTIYF; DNA: TGTGCCAGCAGCGTTTCCCCTTTTGACAACACCATATATTTT
V: TRBV2; size: .; J: TRBJ2-5; D: .; CDR3: CASSELGHAKETQYF; DNA: TGTGCCAGCAGTGAATTAGGACATGCAAAAGAGACCCAGTACTTC
V: TRBV6-1; size: .; J: TRBJ1-2; D: .; CDR3: CASSEIIPRGGSWNYGYTF; DNA: TGTGCCAGCAGTGAAATCATTCCTCGTGGGGGATCGTGGAACTATGGCTACACCTTC
V: TRBV28; size: .; J: TRBJ2-5; D: .; CDR3: CASSIGSFTGSYQETQYF; DNA: TGTGCCAGTAGTATTGGCAGCTTTACAGGGTCGTACCAAGAGACCCAGTACTTC